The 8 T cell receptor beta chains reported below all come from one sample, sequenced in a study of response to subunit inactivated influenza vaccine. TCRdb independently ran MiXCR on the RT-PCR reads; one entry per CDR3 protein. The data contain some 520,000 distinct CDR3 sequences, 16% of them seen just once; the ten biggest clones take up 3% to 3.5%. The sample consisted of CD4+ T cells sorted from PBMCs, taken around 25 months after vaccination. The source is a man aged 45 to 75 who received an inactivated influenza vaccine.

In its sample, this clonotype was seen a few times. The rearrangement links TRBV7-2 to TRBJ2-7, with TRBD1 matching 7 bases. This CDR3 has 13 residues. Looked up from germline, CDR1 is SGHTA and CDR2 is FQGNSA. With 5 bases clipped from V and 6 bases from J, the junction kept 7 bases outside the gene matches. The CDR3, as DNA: TGTGCCAGCAGCCCGGGGACAGTGGCCGAGCAGTACTTC. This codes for CASSPGTVAEQYF.

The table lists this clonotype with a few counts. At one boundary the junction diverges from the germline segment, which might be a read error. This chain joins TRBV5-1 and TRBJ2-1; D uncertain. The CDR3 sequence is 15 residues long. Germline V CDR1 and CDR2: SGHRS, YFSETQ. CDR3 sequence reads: CASSLDTGSFNEQFF. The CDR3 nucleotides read TGCGCCAGCAGCTTGGATACCGGGTCCTTCAATGAGCAGTTCTTC.

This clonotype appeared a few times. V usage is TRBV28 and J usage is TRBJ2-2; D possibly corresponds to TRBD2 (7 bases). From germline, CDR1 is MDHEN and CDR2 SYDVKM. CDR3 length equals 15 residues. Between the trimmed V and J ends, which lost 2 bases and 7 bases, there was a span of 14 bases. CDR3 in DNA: TGTGCCAGCAGTTTAATGCAGGGAGGGGGCGGGGAGCTGTTTTTT. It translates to CASSLMQGGGGELFF. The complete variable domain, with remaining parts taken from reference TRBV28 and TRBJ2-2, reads DVKVTQSSRYLVKRTGEKVFLECVQDMDHENMFWYRQDPGLGLRLIYFSYDVKMKEKGDIPEGYSVSREKKERFSLILESASTNQTSMYLCASSLMQGGGGELFFGEGSRLTVL.

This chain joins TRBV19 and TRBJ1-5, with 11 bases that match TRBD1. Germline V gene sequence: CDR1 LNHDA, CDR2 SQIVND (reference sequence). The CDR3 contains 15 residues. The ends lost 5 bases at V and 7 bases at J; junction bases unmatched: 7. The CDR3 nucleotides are TGTGCCAGTAGTCCAGGGACAGGGGGTCAACAGCCCCAGCATTTT. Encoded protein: CASSPGTGGQQPQHF.

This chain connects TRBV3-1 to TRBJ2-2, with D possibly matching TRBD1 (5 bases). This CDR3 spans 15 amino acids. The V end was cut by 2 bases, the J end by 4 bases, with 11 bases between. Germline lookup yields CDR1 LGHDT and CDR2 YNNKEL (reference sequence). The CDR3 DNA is TGTGCCAGCAGCCAAACTACAGGCCTCACCGGGGAGCTGTTTTTT. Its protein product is CASSQTTGLTGELFF.

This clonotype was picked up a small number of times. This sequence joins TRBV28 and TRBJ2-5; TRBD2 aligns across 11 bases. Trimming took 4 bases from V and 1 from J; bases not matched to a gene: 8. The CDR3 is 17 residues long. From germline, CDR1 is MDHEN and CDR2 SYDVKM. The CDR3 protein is CASSSQRLAGFQETQYF. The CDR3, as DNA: TGTGCCAGCAGTTCCCAGCGACTAGCGGGGTTCCAAGAGACCCAGTACTTC.

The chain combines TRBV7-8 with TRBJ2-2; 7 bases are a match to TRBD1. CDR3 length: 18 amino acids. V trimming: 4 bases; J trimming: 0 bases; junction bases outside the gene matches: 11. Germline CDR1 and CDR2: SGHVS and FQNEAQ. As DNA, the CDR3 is TGTGCCAGCAGCTCCCTGGGACAGCTGGGATCGAACACCGGGGAGCTGTTTTTT. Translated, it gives CASSSLGQLGSNTGELFF.

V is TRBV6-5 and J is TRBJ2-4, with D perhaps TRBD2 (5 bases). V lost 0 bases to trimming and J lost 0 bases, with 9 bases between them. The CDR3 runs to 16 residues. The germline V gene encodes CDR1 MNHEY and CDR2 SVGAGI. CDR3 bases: TGTGCCAGCAGTTACTCGCTAGCCCTAGCCAAAAACATTCAGTACTTC. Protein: CASSYSLALAKNIQYF.